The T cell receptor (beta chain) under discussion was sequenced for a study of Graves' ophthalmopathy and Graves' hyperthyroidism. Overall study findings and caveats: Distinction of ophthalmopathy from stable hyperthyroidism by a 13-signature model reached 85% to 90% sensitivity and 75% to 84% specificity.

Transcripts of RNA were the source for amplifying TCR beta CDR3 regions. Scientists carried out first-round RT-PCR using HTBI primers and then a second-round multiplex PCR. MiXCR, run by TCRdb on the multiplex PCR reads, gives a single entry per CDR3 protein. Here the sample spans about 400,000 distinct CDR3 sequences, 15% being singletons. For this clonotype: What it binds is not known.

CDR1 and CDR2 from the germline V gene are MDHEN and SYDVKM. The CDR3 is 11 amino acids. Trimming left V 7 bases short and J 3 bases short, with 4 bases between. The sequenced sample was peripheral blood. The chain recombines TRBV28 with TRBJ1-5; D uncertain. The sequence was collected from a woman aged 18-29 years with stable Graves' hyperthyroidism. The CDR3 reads CASTANQPQHF. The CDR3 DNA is TGTGCCAGCACGGCCAATCAGCCCCAGCATTTT.